This entry lists 2 T cell receptor beta chains sequenced from one sample in a study of blood T cells in healthy people across ages. A second about 6 to 12 cycle PCR used barcoded and J-beta primers. TCRdb used MiXCR to reprocess the 5' RACE reads, holding one entry per CDR3 protein. The table includes approximately 1.5 million distinct CDR3 sequences, roughly 32% detected once. Material: blood. The receptors were sampled from a woman younger than 45 in good health.

The chain is built from TRBV6-1 and TRBJ2-1; TRBD2 matches 12 bases. Germline V gene data show CDR1 as MNHNS and CDR2 as SASEGT. The CDR3 extends over 16 amino acids. Losses at the gene ends were 6 bases for V and 6 bases for J; bases not matched to a gene: 9. CDR3 amino acids: CASSLPLAGGGNEQFF. The CDR3 nucleotides are TGTGCCAGCAGCCTCCCACTAGCGGGGGGCGGCAATGAGCAGTTCTTC.

In this sample, this clonotype turned up many times. The chain has TRBV5-6 and TRBJ2-5; 7 positions match TRBD2. CDR1 is SGHDT and CDR2 is YYEEEE in the germline V gene. V lost 0 bases and J lost 2; bases outside the gene matches: 10. The CDR3 extends over 17 amino acids. CDR3 in DNA: TGTGCCAGCAGCTTGGGTCTGGCGGCGGGGGTGCAAGAGACCCAGTACTTC. This sequence encodes CASSLGLAAGVQETQYF.